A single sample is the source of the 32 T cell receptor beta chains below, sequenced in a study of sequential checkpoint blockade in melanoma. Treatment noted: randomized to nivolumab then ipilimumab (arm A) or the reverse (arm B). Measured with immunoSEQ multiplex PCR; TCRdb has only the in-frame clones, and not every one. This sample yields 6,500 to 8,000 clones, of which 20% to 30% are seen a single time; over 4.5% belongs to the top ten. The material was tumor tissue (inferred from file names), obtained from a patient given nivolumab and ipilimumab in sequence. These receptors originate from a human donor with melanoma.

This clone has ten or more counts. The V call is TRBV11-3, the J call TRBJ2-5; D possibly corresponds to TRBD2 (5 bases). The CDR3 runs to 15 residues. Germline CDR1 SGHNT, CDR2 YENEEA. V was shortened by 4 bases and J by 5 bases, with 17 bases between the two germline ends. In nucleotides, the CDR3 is TGTGCCAGCAGCTGGGGAACAGCCCGAGGGGAGACCCAGTACTTC. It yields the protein CASSWGTARGETQYF.

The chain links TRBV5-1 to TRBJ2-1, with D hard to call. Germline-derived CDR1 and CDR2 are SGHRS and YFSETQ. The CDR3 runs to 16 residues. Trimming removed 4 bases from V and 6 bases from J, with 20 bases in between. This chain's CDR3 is CASSPGSSTGVNEQFF. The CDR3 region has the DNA TGCGCCAGCAGCCCCGGTTCGAGTACGGGCGTCAATGAGCAGTTCTTC.

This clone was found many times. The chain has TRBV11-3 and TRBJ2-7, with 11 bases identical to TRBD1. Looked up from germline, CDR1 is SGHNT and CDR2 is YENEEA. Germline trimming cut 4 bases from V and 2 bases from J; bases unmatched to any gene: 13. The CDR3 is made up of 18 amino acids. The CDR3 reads CASSSSGQGVRHTYEQYF. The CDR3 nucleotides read TGTGCCAGCAGCTCCTCGGGACAGGGGGTTAGACACACCTACGAGCAGTACTTC.

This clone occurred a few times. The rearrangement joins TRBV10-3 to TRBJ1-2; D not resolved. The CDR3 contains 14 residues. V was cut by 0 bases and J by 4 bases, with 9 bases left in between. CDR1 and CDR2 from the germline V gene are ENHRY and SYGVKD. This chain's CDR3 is CAISESEASYGYTF. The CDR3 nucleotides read TGTGCCATCAGTGAGTCGGAGGCCTCCTATGGCTACACCTTC.

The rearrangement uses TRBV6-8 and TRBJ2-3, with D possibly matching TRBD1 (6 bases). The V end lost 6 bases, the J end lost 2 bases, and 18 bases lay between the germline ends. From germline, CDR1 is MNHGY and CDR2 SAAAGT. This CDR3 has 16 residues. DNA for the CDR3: TGTGCCAGCAGGGAGACTGCAGGGGACACCACAGATACGCAGTATTTT. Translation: CASRETAGDTTDTQYF.

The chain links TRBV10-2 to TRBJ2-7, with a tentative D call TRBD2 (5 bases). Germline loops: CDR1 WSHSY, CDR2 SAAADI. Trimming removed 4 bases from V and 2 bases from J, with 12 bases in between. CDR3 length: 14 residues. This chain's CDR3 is CASSGRALTYEQYF. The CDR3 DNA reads TGCGCCAGCAGTGGGCGGGCCCTTACCTACGAGCAGTACTTC.

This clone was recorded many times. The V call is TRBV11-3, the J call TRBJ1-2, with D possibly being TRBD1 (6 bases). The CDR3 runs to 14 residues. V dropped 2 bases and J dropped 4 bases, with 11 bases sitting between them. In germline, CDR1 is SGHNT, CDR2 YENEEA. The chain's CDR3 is CASSLNRALYGYTF. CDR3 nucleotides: TGTGCCAGCAGCTTAAACAGGGCCCTCTATGGCTACACCTTC.

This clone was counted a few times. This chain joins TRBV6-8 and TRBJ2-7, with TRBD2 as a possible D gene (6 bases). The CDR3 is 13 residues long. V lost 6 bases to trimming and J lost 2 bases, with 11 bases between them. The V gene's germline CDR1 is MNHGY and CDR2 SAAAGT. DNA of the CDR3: TGTGCCAGCAGACTCGGCGGGGCCTACGAGCAGTACTTC. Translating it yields CASRLGGAYEQYF.

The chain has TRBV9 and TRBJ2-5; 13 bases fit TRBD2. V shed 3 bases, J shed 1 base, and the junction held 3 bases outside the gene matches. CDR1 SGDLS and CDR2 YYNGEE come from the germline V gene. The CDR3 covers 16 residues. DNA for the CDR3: TGTGCCAGCAGCGCCGGGACTAGCGGGGCCCAAGAGACCCAGTACTTC. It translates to CASSAGTSGAQETQYF.

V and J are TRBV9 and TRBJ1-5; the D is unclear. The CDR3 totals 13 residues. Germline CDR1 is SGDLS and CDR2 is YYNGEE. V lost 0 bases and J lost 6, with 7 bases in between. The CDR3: CASSVAGAQPQHF. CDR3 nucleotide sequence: TGTGCCAGCAGCGTAGCGGGAGCTCAGCCCCAGCATTTT.

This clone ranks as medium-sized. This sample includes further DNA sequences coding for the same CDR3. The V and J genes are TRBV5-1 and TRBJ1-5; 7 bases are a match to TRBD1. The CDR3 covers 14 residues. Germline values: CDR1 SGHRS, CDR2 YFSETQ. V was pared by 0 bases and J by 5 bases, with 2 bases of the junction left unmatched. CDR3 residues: CASSLGQGDQPQHF. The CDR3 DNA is TGCGCCAGCAGCTTGGGGCAGGGGGATCAGCCCCAGCATTTT.

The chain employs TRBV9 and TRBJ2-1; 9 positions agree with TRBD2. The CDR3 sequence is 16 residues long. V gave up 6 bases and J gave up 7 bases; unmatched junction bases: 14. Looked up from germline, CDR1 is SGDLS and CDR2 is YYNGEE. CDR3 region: CASNANLAGVGNEQFF. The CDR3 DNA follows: TGTGCCAGCAACGCGAACTTAGCGGGAGTTGGGAATGAGCAGTTCTTC.

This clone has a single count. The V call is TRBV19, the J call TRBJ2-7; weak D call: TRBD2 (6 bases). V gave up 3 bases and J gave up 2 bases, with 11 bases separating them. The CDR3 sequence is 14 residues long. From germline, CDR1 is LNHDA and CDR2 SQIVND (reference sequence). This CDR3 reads CASSIGGRPYEQYF. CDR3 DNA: TGTGCCAGTAGTATCGGGGGACGTCCCTACGAGCAGTACTTC. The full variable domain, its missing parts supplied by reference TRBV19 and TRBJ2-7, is DGGITQSPKYLFRKEGQNVTLSCEQNLNHDAMYWYRQDPGQGLRLIYYSQIVNDFQKGDIAEGYSVSREKKESFPLTVTSAQKNPTAFYLCASSIGGRPYEQYFGPGTRLTVT.

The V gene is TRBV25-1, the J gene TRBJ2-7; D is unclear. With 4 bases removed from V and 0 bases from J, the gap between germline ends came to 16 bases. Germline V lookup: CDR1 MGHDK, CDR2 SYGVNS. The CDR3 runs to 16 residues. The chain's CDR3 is CASSGVGQPNSYEQYF. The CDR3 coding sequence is TGTGCCAGCAGTGGAGTTGGGCAGCCGAACTCCTACGAGCAGTACTTC.

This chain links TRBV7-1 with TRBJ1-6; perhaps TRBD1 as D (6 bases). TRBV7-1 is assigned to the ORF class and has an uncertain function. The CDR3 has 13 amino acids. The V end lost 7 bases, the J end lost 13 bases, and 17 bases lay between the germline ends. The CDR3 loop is CASKSRGANPLHF. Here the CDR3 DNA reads TGTGCCAGCAAAAGCAGGGGCGCAAATCCCCTCCACTTT.

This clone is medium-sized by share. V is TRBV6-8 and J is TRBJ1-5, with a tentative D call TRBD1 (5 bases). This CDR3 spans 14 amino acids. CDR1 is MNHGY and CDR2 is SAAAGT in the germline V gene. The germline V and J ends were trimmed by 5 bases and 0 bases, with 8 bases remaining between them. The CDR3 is CASSEGYSNQPQHF. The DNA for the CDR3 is TGTGCCAGCAGTGAGGGGTATAGCAATCAGCCCCAGCATTTT.

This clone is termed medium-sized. The CDR3 DNA reads TGTGCCAGCAGCTTAGTTTGGGGGAGTGACAGGGGTCACGATACGCAGTATTTT. Translation gives CASSLVWGSDRGHDTQYF. The chain links TRBV11-3 to TRBJ2-3; 8 bases map to TRBD1. From germline, CDR1 is SGHNT and CDR2 YENEEA. The CDR3 spans 18 residues. The J segment lost 6 bases and the V segment lost 1 base, leaving 15 bases of the junction unmatched.

The CDR3: CASSLGGRRGEQYF. DNA for the CDR3: TGCGCCAGCAGCTTGGGGGGGCGCCGGGGCGAGCAGTACTTC. The rearrangement uses TRBV5-1 and TRBJ2-7, with D possibly matching TRBD1 (6 bases). Germline values: CDR1 SGHRS, CDR2 YFSETQ. V was clipped by 0 bases and J by 6 bases, with 13 bases between them. This CDR3 is built from 14 residues.

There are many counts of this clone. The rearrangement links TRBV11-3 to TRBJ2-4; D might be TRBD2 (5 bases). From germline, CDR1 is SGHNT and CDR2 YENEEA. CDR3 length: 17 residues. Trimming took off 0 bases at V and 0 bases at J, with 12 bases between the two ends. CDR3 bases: TGTGCCAGCAGCTTAGAGACCGGGATTCTAGCCAAAAACATTCAGTACTTC. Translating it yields CASSLETGILAKNIQYF.

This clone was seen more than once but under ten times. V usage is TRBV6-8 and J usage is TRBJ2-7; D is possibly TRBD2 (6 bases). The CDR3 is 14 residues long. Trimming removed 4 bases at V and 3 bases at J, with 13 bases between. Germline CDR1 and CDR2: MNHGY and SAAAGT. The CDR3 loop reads CASSSRGIGYEQYF. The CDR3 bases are TGTGCCAGCAGTTCCCGGGGGATAGGCTACGAGCAGTACTTC.

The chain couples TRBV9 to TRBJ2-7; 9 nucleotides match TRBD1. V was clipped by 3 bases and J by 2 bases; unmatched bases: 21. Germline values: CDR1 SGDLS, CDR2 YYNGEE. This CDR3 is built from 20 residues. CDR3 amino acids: CASSAGLGTGRFGRTYEQYF. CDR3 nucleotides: TGTGCCAGCAGCGCGGGCCTCGGGACAGGGAGGTTCGGGAGGACCTACGAGCAGTACTTC.

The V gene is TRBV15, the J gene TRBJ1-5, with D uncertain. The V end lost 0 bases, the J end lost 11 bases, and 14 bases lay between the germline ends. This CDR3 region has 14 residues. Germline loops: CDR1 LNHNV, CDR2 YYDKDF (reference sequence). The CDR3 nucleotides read TGTGCCACCAGCAGAGATTCGAGGGAGCGGACCCAGCATTTT. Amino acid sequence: CATSRDSRERTQHF.

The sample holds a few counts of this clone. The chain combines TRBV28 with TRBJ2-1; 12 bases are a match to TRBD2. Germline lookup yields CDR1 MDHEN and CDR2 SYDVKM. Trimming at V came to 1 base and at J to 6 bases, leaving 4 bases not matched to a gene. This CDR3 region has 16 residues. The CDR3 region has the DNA TGTGCCAGCAGTTTATTAGGGGGACTAGCGGGCAATGAGCAGTTCTTC. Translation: CASSLLGGLAGNEQFF.

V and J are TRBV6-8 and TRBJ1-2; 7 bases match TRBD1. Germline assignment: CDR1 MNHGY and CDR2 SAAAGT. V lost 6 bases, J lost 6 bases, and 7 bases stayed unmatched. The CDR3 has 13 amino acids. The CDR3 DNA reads TGTGCCAGCAGCTTTGACAGGGTCAATGGCTACACCTTC. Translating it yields CASSFDRVNGYTF.

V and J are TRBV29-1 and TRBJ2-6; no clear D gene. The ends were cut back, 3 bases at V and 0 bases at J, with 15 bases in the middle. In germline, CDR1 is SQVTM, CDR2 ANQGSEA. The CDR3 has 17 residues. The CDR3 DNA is TGCAGCGTTGATGCTGGGCCTTCCCACTCTGGGGCCAACGTCCTGACTTTC. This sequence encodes CSVDAGPSHSGANVLTF.

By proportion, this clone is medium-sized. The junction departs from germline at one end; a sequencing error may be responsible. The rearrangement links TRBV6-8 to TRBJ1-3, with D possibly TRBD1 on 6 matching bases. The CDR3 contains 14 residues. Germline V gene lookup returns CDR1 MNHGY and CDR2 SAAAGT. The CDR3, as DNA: TGTGCCATCAGTGCCGGGACAACTGGAAACACCATATATTTT. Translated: CAISAGTTGNTIYF.

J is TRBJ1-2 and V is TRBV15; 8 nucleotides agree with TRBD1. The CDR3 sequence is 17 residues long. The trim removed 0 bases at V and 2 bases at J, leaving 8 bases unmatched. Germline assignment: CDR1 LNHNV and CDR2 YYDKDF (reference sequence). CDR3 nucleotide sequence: TGTGCCACCAGCAGAGATCTGCTGGGACAGGCAAACTATGGCTACACCTTC. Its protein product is CATSRDLLGQANYGYTF.

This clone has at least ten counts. The CDR3 DNA is TGTGCCAGCAGCTTAGTAGCGGGGGAGGCCACCGGGGAGCTGTTTTTT. Translation gives CASSLVAGEATGELFF. The chain has TRBV7-7 and TRBJ2-2; 9 bases agree with TRBD2. The CDR3 covers 16 residues. J gave up 4 bases and V 1 base, and 4 bases lay outside the gene matches. Germline assignment: CDR1 SSHAT and CDR2 FNYEAQ (reference sequence). Based on the CDR3 plus reference TRBV7-7 and TRBJ2-2, the full variable domain is GAGVSQSPRYKVTKRGQDVTLRCDPISSHATLYWYQQALGQGPEFLTYFNYEAQPDKSGLPSDRFSAERPEGSISTLTIQRTEQRDSAMYRCASSLVAGEATGELFFGEGSRLTVL.

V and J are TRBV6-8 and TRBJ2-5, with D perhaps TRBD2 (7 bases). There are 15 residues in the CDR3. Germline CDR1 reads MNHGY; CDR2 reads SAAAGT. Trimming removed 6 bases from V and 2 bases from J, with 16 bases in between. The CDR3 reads CASSLGGQRQETQYF. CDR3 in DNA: TGTGCCAGCAGCTTGGGGGGGCAGCGGCAAGAGACCCAGTACTTC.

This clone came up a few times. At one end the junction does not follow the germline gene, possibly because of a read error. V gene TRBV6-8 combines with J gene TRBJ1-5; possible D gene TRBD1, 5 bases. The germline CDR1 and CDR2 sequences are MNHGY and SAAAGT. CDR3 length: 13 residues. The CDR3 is CASRLGTNRPQHF. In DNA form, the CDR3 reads TGTGCCAGCCGGCTGGGGACCAATCGGCCCCAGCATTTT.

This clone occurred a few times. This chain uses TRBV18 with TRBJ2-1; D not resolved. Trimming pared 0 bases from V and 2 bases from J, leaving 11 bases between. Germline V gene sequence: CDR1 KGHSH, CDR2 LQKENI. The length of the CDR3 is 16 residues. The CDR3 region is CASSPPPARTYNEQFF. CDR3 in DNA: TGTGCCAGCTCACCACCTCCGGCCCGGACCTACAATGAGCAGTTCTTC.

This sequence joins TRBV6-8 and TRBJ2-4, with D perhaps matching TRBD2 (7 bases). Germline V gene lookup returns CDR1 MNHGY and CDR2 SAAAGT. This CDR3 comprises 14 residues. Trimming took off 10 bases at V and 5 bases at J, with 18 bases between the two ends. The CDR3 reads CAIGRGAAENIQYF. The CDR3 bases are TGTGCCATCGGACGGGGGGCCGCCGAAAACATTCAGTACTTC.